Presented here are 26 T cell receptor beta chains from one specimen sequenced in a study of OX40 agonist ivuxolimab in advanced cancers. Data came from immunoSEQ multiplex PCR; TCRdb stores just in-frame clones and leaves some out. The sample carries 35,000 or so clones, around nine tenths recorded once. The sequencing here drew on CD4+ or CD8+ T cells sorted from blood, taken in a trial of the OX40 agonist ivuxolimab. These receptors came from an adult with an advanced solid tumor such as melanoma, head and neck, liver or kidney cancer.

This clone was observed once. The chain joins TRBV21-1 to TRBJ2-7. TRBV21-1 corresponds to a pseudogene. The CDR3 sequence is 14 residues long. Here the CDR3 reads CASSPLNQSYEQYF. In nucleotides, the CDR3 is TGTGCCAGCAGCCCTCTAAACCAGTCCTACGAGCAGTACTTC.

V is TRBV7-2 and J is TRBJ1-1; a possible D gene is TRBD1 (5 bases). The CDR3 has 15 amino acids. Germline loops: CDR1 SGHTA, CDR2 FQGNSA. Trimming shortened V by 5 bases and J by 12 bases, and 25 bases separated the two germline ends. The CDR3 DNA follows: TGTGCCAGCAGCCTACAACATACAGGAGTCTACGTAACTTTCTTT. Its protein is CASSLQHTGVYVTFF.

CDR3 amino acids: CASSLTGIGAFF. In nucleotides, the CDR3 is TGTGCCAGCAGTCTTACAGGGATCGGAGCTTTCTTT. V gene TRBV6-5 combines with J gene TRBJ1-1; D is possibly TRBD1 (6 bases). V dropped 5 bases and J dropped 10 bases, with 14 bases sitting between them. This CDR3 is built from 12 residues. Germline V gene data show CDR1 as MNHEY and CDR2 as SVGAGI.

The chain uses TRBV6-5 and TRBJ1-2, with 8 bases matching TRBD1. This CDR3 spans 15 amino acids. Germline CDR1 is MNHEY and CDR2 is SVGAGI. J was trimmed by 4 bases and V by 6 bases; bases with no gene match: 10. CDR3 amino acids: CASRPDTGGSYGYTF. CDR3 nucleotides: TGTGCCAGCAGACCTGATACAGGGGGATCCTATGGCTACACCTTC.

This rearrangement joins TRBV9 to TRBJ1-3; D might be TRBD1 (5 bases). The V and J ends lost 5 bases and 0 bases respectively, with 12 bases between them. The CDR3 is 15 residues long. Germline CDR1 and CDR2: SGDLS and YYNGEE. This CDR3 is CASSRGADSGNTIYF. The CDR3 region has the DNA TGTGCCAGCAGTAGGGGAGCGGACTCTGGAAACACCATATATTTT. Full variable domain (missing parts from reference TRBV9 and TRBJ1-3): DSGVTQTPKHLITATGQRVTLRCSPRSGDLSVYWYQQSLDQGLQFLIQYYNGEERAKGNILERFSAQQFPDLHSELNLSSLELGDSALYFCASSRGADSGNTIYFGEGSWLTVV.

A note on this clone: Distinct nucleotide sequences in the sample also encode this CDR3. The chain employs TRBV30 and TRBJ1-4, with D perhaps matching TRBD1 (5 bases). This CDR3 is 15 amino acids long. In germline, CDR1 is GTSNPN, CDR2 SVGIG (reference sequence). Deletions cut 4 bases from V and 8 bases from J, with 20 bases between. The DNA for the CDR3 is TGTGCCTGGACGAGTATGGACACAAGCTGGGAAAAACTGTTTTTT. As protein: CAWTSMDTSWEKLFF. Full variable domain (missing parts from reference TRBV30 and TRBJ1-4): SQTIHQWPATLVQPVGSPLSLECTVEGTSNPNLYWYRQAAGRGLQLLFYSVGIGQISSEVPQNLSASRPQDRQFILSSKKLLLSDSGFYLCAWTSMDTSWEKLFFGSGTQLSVL.

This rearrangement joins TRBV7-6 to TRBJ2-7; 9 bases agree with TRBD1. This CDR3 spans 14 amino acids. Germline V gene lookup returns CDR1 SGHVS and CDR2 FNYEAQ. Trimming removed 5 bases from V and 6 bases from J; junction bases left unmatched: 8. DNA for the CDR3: TGTGCCAGCAGCCTAGGGACAGGGTCGGGCGAGCAGTACTTC. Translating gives CASSLGTGSGEQYF.

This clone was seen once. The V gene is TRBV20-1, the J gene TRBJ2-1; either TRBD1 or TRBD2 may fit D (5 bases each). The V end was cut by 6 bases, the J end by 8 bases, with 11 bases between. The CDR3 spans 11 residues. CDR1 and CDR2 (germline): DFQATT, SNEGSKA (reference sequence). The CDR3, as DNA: TGCAGTGCGTCGGGACGGTATGAGCAGTTCTTC. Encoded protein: CSASGRYEQFF.

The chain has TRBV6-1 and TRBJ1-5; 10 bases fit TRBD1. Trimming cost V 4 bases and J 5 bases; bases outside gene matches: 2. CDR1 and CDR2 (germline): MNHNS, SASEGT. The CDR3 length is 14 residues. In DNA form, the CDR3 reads TGTGCCAGCAGTGGACAGGGGGCCGATCAGCCCCAGCATTTT. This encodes CASSGQGADQPQHF.

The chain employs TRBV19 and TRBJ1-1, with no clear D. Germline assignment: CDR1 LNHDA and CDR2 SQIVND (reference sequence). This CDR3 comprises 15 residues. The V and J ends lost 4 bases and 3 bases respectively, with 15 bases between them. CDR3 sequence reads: CASSTGSRVHTEAFF. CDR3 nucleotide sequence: TGTGCCAGTAGTACGGGTTCAAGGGTCCACACTGAAGCTTTCTTT.

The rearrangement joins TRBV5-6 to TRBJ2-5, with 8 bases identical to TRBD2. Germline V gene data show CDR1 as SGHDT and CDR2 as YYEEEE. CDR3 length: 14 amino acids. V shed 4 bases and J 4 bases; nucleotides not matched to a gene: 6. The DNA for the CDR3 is TGTGCCAGCAGCCGCGGGAGGTCCGTAGAGACCCAGTACTTC. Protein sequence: CASSRGRSVETQYF.

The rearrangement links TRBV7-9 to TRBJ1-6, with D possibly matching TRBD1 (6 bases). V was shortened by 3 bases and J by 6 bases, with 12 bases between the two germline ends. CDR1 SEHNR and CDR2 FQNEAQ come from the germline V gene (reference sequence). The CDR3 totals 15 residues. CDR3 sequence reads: CASSLGGTANSPLHF. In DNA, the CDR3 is TGTGCCAGCAGCTTGGGGGGCACGGCTAATTCACCCCTCCACTTT. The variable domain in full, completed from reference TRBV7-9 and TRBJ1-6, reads DTGVSQNPRHKITKRGQNVTFRCDPISEHNRLYWYRQTLGQGPEFLTYFQNEAQLEKSRLLSDRFSAERPKGSFSTLEIQRTEQGDSAMYLCASSLGGTANSPLHFGNGTRLTVT.

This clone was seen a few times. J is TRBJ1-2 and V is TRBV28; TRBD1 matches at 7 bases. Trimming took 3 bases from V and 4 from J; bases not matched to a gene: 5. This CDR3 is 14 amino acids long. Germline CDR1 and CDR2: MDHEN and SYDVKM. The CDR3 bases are TGTGCCAGCAGTTTGGGACAGAACACCTATGGCTACACCTTC. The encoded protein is CASSLGQNTYGYTF.

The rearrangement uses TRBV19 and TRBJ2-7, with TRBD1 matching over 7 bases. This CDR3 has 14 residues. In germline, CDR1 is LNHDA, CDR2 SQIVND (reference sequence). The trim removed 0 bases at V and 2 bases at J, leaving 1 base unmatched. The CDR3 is CASSIEQGTYEQYF. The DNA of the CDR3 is TGTGCCAGTAGTATAGAACAGGGGACCTACGAGCAGTACTTC.

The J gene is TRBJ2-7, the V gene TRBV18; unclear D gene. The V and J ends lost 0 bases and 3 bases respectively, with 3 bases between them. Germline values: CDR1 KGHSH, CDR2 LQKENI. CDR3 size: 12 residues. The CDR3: CASSPPDYEQYF. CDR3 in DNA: TGTGCCAGCTCACCACCCGACTACGAGCAGTACTTC. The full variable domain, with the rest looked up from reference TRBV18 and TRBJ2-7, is NAGVMQNPRHLVRRRGQEARLRCSPMKGHSHVYWYRQLPEEGLKFMVYLQKENIIDESGMPKERFSAEFPKEGPSILRIQQVVRGDSAAYFCASSPPDYEQYFGPGTRLTVT.

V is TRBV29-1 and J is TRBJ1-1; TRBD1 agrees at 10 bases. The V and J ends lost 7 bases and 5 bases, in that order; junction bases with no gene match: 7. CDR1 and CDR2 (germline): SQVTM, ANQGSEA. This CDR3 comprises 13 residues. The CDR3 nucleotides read TGCAGCGCTGACAGGGGGCGCGGGACTGAAGCTTTCTTT. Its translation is CSADRGRGTEAFF.

CDR3 coding DNA: TGCGCCAGCAGCTTGAGGTCGGGGAATTCACCCCTCCACTTT. Its translation is CASSLRSGNSPLHF. The chain links TRBV5-1 to TRBJ1-6, with unresolved D. Germline lookup yields CDR1 SGHRS and CDR2 YFSETQ. The V gene lost 1 base and the J gene lost 7 bases, with 9 bases spanning the gap. CDR3 length: 14 amino acids.

The CDR3 protein is CASSFMGNSGANVLTF. The CDR3 bases are TGTGCCAGCAGCTTCATGGGGAACTCTGGGGCCAACGTCCTGACTTTC. The rearrangement joins TRBV12-1 to TRBJ2-6. TRBV12-1 represents a pseudogene. There are 16 residues in the CDR3.

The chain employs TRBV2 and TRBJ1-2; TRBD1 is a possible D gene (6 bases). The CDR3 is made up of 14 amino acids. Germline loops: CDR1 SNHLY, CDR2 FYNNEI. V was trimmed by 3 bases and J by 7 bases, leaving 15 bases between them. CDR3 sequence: CASSERQGSLGYTF. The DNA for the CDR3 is TGTGCCAGCAGTGAGCGGCAGGGGAGTCTTGGCTACACCTTC.

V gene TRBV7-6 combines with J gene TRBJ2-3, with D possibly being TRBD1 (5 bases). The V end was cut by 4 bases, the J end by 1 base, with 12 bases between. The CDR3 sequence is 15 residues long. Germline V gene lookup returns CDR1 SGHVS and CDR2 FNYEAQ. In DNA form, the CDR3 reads TGTGCCAGCAGCTCCAGAGACAGAGGCACAGATACGCAGTATTTT. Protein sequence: CASSSRDRGTDTQYF.

The CDR3: CASSLGQGNYGYTF. The CDR3 region has the DNA TGCGCCAGCAGCTTGGGACAGGGTAACTATGGCTACACCTTC. V gene TRBV5-1 combines with J gene TRBJ1-2, with 7 nucleotides matching TRBD1. Losses at the gene ends were 0 bases for V and 1 base for J; bases not matched to a gene: 0. This CDR3 region has 14 residues. The germline gives CDR1 SGHRS, CDR2 YFSETQ.

CDR3 nucleotide sequence: TGTGCCAGCAGTGAGCGGGAGTACGACGAGCAGTACTTC. As protein: CASSEREYDEQYF. The rearrangement uses TRBV6-1 and TRBJ2-7, with 7 bases lining up with TRBD2. Germline CDR1 and CDR2: MNHNS and SASEGT. V shed 3 bases and J 5 bases; nucleotides not matched to a gene: 4. The CDR3 is made up of 13 amino acids.

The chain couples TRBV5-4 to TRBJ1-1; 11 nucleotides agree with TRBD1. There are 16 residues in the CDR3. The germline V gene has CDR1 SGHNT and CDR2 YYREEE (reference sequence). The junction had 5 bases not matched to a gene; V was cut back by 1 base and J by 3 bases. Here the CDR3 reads CASSLFGGQGDTEAFF. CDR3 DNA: TGTGCCAGCAGCTTGTTCGGGGGACAGGGGGACACTGAAGCTTTCTTT.

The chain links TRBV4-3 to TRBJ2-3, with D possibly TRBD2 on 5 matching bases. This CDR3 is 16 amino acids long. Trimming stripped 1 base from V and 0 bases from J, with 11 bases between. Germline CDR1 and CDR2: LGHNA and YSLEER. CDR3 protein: CASSQGKRPSTDTQYF. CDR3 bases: TGCGCCAGCAGCCAAGGGAAGCGGCCTAGCACAGATACGCAGTATTTT.

The CDR3, as DNA: TGTGCCAGCAGTCCACCAGGGGGGGATGAGCAGTTCTTC. It codes for CASSPPGGDEQFF. V is TRBV6-5 and J is TRBJ2-1; possibly TRBD1 or TRBD2 for D (7 bases each). V shed 5 bases and J shed 8 bases, with 13 bases lying between them. Germline V gives CDR1 MNHEY, CDR2 SVGAGI. The CDR3 covers 13 residues.

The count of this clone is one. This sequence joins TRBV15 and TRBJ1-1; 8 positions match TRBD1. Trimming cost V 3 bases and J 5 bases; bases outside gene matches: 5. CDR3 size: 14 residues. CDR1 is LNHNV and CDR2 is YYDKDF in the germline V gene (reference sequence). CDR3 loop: CATSSGQGGTEAFF. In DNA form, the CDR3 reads TGTGCCACCAGCAGCGGACAGGGAGGGACTGAAGCTTTCTTT.